This T cell receptor (beta chain) was recorded in a study of CD8 T cells in ankylosing spondylitis. CDR3 length: 15 residues. Trimming removed 3 bases from V and 0 bases from J; junction bases left unmatched: 5. Germline values: CDR1 SGHDT, CDR2 YYEEEE. Broader study findings: A motif of 7 or 8 highly homologous TCR beta variants was seen as apparently characteristic of ankylosing spondylitis blood.

MiXCR, applied by TCRdb to the 5' RACE reads, yields one record per CDR3 protein. The top ten clones hold about 0.94% of a sample with under 450,000 distinct CDR3 sequences, about 15% of them seen once. Concerning this clonotype itself: Its matching antigen is unknown.

The sequence was collected from a male donor with ankylosing spondylitis. The sequenced material came from blood, either unsorted or a sorted T cell fraction (not recorded which). V gene TRBV5-6 combines with J gene TRBJ2-7, with 8 bases aligning to TRBD2. CDR3 sequence: CASSYRGGSSYEQYF. The CDR3 DNA reads as TGTGCCAGCAGCTACCGGGGGGGGAGCTCCTACGAGCAGTACTTC.